One sample yielded the 27 T cell receptor beta chains listed below, sequenced in a study of shared clonotypes between healthy human individuals. Positive CCR7 selection of CD45RO-negative cells yielded the naive CD8 cells, and terminally differentiated effector memory CD45RA+ cells were excluded. TCRdb's table, derived via immunoSEQ multiplex PCR, lists solely in-frame clones and lacks some. The sample has some 2.1 million clones; 90% to 95% are singletons. The source material was naive CD8+ T cells from PBMCs. The receptors derive from a man between 18 and 29 years old in good health. Some clones in this sample may be carry-over from other donors' samples.

The CDR3 nucleotides are TGTGCCAGCAGTCCAATCATCATTCAAGTGGGGGCGGTTAACTATGGCTACACCTTC. Protein: CASSPIIIQVGAVNYGYTF. The chain carries TRBV28 and TRBJ1-2, with D perhaps TRBD1 (6 bases). CDR3 size: 19 residues. V was pared by 5 bases and J by 1 base, with 26 bases between. In germline, CDR1 is MDHEN, CDR2 SYDVKM.

J is TRBJ2-2 and V is TRBV6-5, with unresolved D. V was pared by 8 bases and J by 4 bases, with 8 bases between. Per germline, CDR1 MNHEY and CDR2 SVGAGI. The CDR3 sequence is 12 residues long. The DNA of the CDR3 is TGTGCCAGCCGCGCAGGCACCGGGGAGCTGTTTTTT. It yields the protein CASRAGTGELFF.

The chain uses TRBV2 and TRBJ2-7; 9 nucleotides match TRBD2. The CDR3 has 14 residues. V shed 7 bases, J shed 3 bases, and the junction held 7 bases outside the gene matches. Germline V lookup: CDR1 SNHLY, CDR2 FYNNEI. The CDR3 region is CASMQTSGGYEQYF. In nucleotides, the CDR3 is TGTGCCAGCATGCAGACTAGCGGAGGCTACGAGCAGTACTTC. Together with reference TRBV2 and TRBJ2-7, the CDR3 gives the full variable domain: EPEVTQTPSHQVTQMGQEVILRCVPISNHLYFYWYRQILGQKVEFLVSFYNNEISEKSEIFDDQFSVERPDGSNFTLKIRSTKLEDSAMYFCASMQTSGGYEQYFGPGTRLTVT.

The CDR3 sequence is CASSFTGHEKLFF. DNA of the CDR3: TGTGCCAGCAGTTTTACAGGACACGAAAAACTGTTTTTT. The chain joins TRBV28 to TRBJ1-4; a possible D gene is TRBD1 (5 bases). The germline CDR1 and CDR2 sequences are MDHEN and SYDVKM. The V end lost 3 bases, the J end lost 8 bases, and 10 bases lay between the germline ends. CDR3 length: 13 amino acids.

Note on this clone: The sample has other DNA sequences that encode this CDR3 too. V usage is TRBV19 and J usage is TRBJ1-1; D is uncertain. Germline lookup yields CDR1 LNHDA and CDR2 SQIVND (reference sequence). Trimming shortened V by 1 base and J by 2 bases, and 5 bases separated the two germline ends. This CDR3 contains 13 residues. The CDR3 DNA reads TGTGCCAGTAGTATAGGGATTAACACTGAAGCTTTCTTT. It codes for CASSIGINTEAFF.

The rearrangement links TRBV7-9 to TRBJ1-1, with D unresolved. The CDR3 has 12 residues. Trimming shortened V by 4 bases and J by 8 bases, and 11 bases separated the two germline ends. In germline, CDR1 is SEHNR, CDR2 FQNEAQ (reference sequence). CDR3 loop: CASSSFDKEAFF. The CDR3 bases are TGTGCCAGCAGCTCCTTTGACAAAGAAGCTTTCTTT.

The rearrangement links TRBV10-1 to TRBJ2-2, with 8 positions matching TRBD2. Germline assignment: CDR1 WNHNN and CDR2 SYGVQD (reference sequence). Trimming removed 0 bases from V and 3 bases from J; junction bases left unmatched: 3. This CDR3 region has 16 residues. The CDR3 sequence is CASSESTGGYTGELFF. For the CDR3, the DNA is TGCGCCAGCAGTGAGTCGACGGGGGGGTACACCGGGGAGCTGTTTTTT.

The chain combines TRBV27 with TRBJ2-3; D may be TRBD2 (6 bases). Trimming pared 5 bases from V and 6 bases from J, leaving 9 bases between. CDR3 length: 12 amino acids. The germline V gene encodes CDR1 MNHEY and CDR2 SMNVEV (reference sequence). Written as DNA, the CDR3 is TGTGCCAGCAGTCCGGAGGGTGATACGCAGTATTTT. Amino acids: CASSPEGDTQYF.

The rearrangement uses TRBV7-6 and TRBJ2-1; D may be TRBD2 (5 bases). The CDR3 is 15 amino acids. Germline V gives CDR1 SGHVS, CDR2 FNYEAQ. V gave up 5 bases and J gave up 3 bases, with 14 bases separating them. The CDR3 nucleotides read TGTGCCAGCAGCACCTGGGAGTCGAGCTACAATGAGCAGTTCTTC. Translating gives CASSTWESSYNEQFF.

This chain joins TRBV15 and TRBJ2-3, with D perhaps TRBD1 or TRBD2 (5 bases each). CDR3 length: 14 residues. Germline assignment: CDR1 LNHNV and CDR2 YYDKDF (reference sequence). V lost 1 base and J 4 bases, leaving 9 bases between the germline ends. CDR3 DNA: TGTGCCACCAGCAGAGGGTTGGGACCAGATACGCAGTATTTT. Protein sequence: CATSRGLGPDTQYF.

The chain joins TRBV23-1 to TRBJ2-1; D might be TRBD2 (7 bases). TRBV23-1 is filed as an ORF, its function uncertain. The ends were cut back, 3 bases at V and 13 bases at J, with 16 bases in the middle. The length of the CDR3 is 13 residues. The CDR3 spells CASSQPRGASQFF. Here the CDR3 DNA reads TGCGCCAGCAGTCAGCCACGGGGGGCTTCCCAGTTCTTC.

The genes are TRBV6-1 and TRBJ1-2, with 9 bases that match TRBD1. The germline gives CDR1 MNHNS, CDR2 SASEGT. With 4 bases clipped from V and 7 bases from J, the junction kept 7 bases outside the gene matches. The CDR3 is 14 amino acids. CDR3 loop: CASSAGTGSLGYTF. CDR3 sequence (DNA): TGTGCCAGCAGTGCCGGGACAGGGAGCCTTGGCTACACCTTC.

The chain joins TRBV27 to TRBJ2-7; D is undetermined. The germline V gene encodes CDR1 MNHEY and CDR2 SMNVEV (reference sequence). Trimming removed 5 bases at V and 0 bases at J, with 8 bases between. This CDR3 is 13 amino acids long. In nucleotides, the CDR3 is TGTGCCAGCAGTCCCATAGACTCCTACGAGCAGTACTTC. Translating it yields CASSPIDSYEQYF.

The chain carries TRBV5-6 and TRBJ2-2; D is uncertain. The CDR3 covers 14 residues. Trimming stripped 3 bases from V and 2 bases from J, with 8 bases between. Germline CDR1 is SGHDT and CDR2 is YYEEEE. CDR3 amino acids: CASSYGYNTGELFF. Here the CDR3 DNA reads TGTGCCAGCAGCTATGGGTATAACACCGGGGAGCTGTTTTTT.

This chain links TRBV27 with TRBJ2-5; 7 bases match TRBD1. The CDR3 sequence is 18 residues long. J gave up 3 bases and V 5 bases, and 18 bases lay outside the gene matches. Germline loops: CDR1 MNHEY, CDR2 SMNVEV (reference sequence). The CDR3 DNA reads as TGTGCCAGCAGTCCACAACCGACCGGGACAGCTGCTGAAGAGACCCAGTACTTC. It is translated as CASSPQPTGTAAEETQYF.

The chain recombines TRBV28 with TRBJ1-5; no clear D. This CDR3 spans 14 amino acids. Trimming pared 3 bases from V and 3 bases from J, leaving 9 bases between. From germline, CDR1 is MDHEN and CDR2 SYDVKM. CDR3 loop: CASSLVAVNQPQHF. The CDR3 nucleotides read TGTGCCAGCAGTTTGGTGGCAGTCAATCAGCCCCAGCATTTT. The full variable domain, its missing parts supplied by reference TRBV28 and TRBJ1-5, is DVKVTQSSRYLVKRTGEKVFLECVQDMDHENMFWYRQDPGLGLRLIYFSYDVKMKEKGDIPEGYSVSREKKERFSLILESASTNQTSMYLCASSLVAVNQPQHFGDGTRLSIL.

The chain employs TRBV27 and TRBJ2-7; D may be TRBD1 (5 bases). The CDR3 is 14 amino acids. Germline values: CDR1 MNHEY, CDR2 SMNVEV (reference sequence). Trimming removed 2 bases from V and 5 bases from J, with 13 bases in between. CDR3 region: CASSLVRAVNEQYF. DNA of the CDR3: TGTGCCAGCAGTTTAGTCAGGGCGGTCAACGAGCAGTACTTC.

The J gene is TRBJ2-7, the V gene TRBV11-2, with 7 bases fitting TRBD2. The CDR3 extends over 15 amino acids. Trimming removed 2 bases from V and 1 base from J; junction bases left unmatched: 5. Germline V gene lookup returns CDR1 SGHAT and CDR2 FQNNGV. In DNA, the CDR3 is TGTGCCAGCAGCTTAACCGGGAGGTGGTCCTACGAGCAGTACTTC. Residues: CASSLTGRWSYEQYF.

V is TRBV19 and J is TRBJ1-5; no reliable D call. The CDR3 consists of 15 residues. The germline V gene encodes CDR1 LNHDA and CDR2 SQIVND (reference sequence). Trimming removed 4 bases at V and 4 bases at J, with 14 bases between. CDR3 DNA sequence: TGTGCCAGTAGTAGTACAGCAATTTCGAATCAGCCCCAGCATTTT. Translated, it gives CASSSTAISNQPQHF.

The V gene is TRBV7-9, the J gene TRBJ1-1; no clear D. The CDR3 length is 14 residues. CDR1 and CDR2 from the germline V gene are SEHNR and FQNEAQ (reference sequence). The ends were cut back, 5 bases at V and 1 base at J, with 11 bases in the middle. Here the CDR3 reads CASSPLGGNTEAFF. The CDR3 bases are TGTGCCAGCAGCCCCCTCGGCGGGAACACTGAAGCTTTCTTT.

The chain links TRBV5-1 to TRBJ1-2, with D maybe TRBD1 (5 bases). Trimming took 3 bases from V and 6 from J, leaving 15 bases between them. Per germline, CDR1 SGHRS and CDR2 YFSETQ. The CDR3 runs to 14 residues. The CDR3 loop is CASSSPGTADGYTF. The DNA for the CDR3 is TGCGCCAGCAGCTCACCCGGGACTGCGGATGGCTACACCTTC.

The V and J genes are TRBV4-2 and TRBJ2-2, with TRBD1 matching 8 bases. In germline, CDR1 is LGHNA, CDR2 YNFKEQ. Unmatched junction bases numbered 8, after V lost 3 bases and J lost 5 bases. The length of the CDR3 is 16 residues. The chain's CDR3 is CASSQRTGPNTGELFF. The DNA for the CDR3 is TGTGCCAGCAGCCAGAGGACAGGGCCTAATACCGGGGAGCTGTTTTTT.

Comment on this clone: Other DNA sequences of this sample code for an identical CDR3. The chain joins TRBV5-6 to TRBJ2-7, with D possibly matching TRBD1 (5 bases). The germline V gene has CDR1 SGHDT and CDR2 YYEEEE. Deletions cut 0 bases from V and 6 bases from J, with 7 bases between. This CDR3 region has 12 residues. The CDR3 here is CASSLVGAEQYF. CDR3 bases: TGTGCCAGCAGCTTGGTAGGGGCCGAGCAGTACTTC.

On this clone: One end of the junction does not line up with germline, which may come from a read error. The chain links TRBV30 to TRBJ2-2; TRBD2 agrees at 13 bases. CDR1 is GTSNPN, CDR2 SVGIG, per germline (reference sequence). CDR3 length: 16 residues. CDR3 DNA sequence: TGTGCCTGGAGGGGAAAGGGACTAGCGGGGAACCGGGGAGCTGTTTTT. Translated: CAWRGKGLAGNRGAVF.

With respect to this clone: Other DNA sequences in this specimen translate into the identical CDR3. The rearrangement joins TRBV5-1 to TRBJ2-7; D is unclear. With 4 bases removed from V and 1 base from J, the gap between germline ends came to 3 bases. This CDR3 contains 11 residues. CDR1 and CDR2 (germline): SGHRS, YFSETQ. In nucleotides, the CDR3 is TGCGCCAGCAGCGGATCCTACGAGCAGTACTTC. Translation: CASSGSYEQYF.

The V and J genes are TRBV30 and TRBJ2-3; maybe TRBD2 (5 bases). This CDR3 is built from 10 residues. CDR1 is GTSNPN, CDR2 SVGIG, per germline (reference sequence). V lost 7 bases, J lost 6 bases, and 8 bases lay in between. The chain's CDR3 is CASRADTQYF. The CDR3 DNA reads as TGTGCCTCGAGGGCGGATACGCAGTATTTT.

The rearrangement uses TRBV19 and TRBJ2-7; 14 bases match TRBD2. V was clipped by 1 base and J by 2 bases; unmatched bases: 10. The CDR3 sequence is 19 residues long. Germline V gene data show CDR1 as LNHDA and CDR2 as SQIVND (reference sequence). The CDR3 here is CASSIVTGTSGSYPYEQYF. CDR3 sequence (DNA): TGTGCCAGTAGTATAGTCACCGGGACTAGCGGGAGTTATCCCTACGAGCAGTACTTC.